Each of the 5 T cell receptor beta chains below was sequenced from the same sample in a study of cytomegalovirus exposure and HLA in healthy donors. Primers: 60 Vbeta forward and 13 Jbeta reverse. This table comes from immunoSEQ multiplex PCR, and its TCRdb copy is limited to in-frame clones, with some not included. The data contain some 170,000 clones, 70% to 80% of them singletons. Sequenced sample: PBMCs. Receptors originate from a man younger than 30 in good health and CMV-seropositive.

The J gene is TRBJ2-1, the V gene TRBV27; 11 bases align to TRBD1. The germline V gene has CDR1 MNHEY and CDR2 SMNVEV (reference sequence). Trimming removed 5 bases from V and 6 bases from J; junction bases left unmatched: 12. The CDR3 spans 17 residues. The chain's CDR3 is CASSPHPGTGGPNEQFF. In nucleotides, the CDR3 is TGTGCCAGCAGTCCCCATCCTGGGACAGGGGGTCCCAATGAGCAGTTCTTC.

This chain connects TRBV4-3 to TRBJ2-7; possibly TRBD1 for D (5 bases). V was clipped by 0 bases and J by 7 bases, with 10 bases between them. CDR1 and CDR2 (germline): LGHNA, YSLEER. The CDR3 is 13 residues long. The CDR3 DNA is TGCGCCAGCAGCCAAGATTGGGGCGGAGAGCAGTACTTC. Translating it yields CASSQDWGGEQYF.

The gene calls are TRBV18 and TRBJ2-2; D possibly corresponds to TRBD1 (5 bases). Germline values: CDR1 KGHSH, CDR2 LQKENI. This CDR3 has 16 residues. Trimming removed 2 bases from V and 1 base from J, with 11 bases in between. CDR3 sequence reads: CASSPNGQGNTGELFF. CDR3 bases: TGTGCCAGCTCACCAAACGGGCAGGGGAACACCGGGGAGCTGTTTTTT.

The rearrangement links TRBV19 to TRBJ2-7; 8 bases align to TRBD2. CDR3 length: 15 amino acids. Germline CDR1 reads LNHDA; CDR2 reads SQIVND (reference sequence). Losses at the gene ends were 2 bases for V and 3 bases for J; bases not matched to a gene: 6. The CDR3 region has the DNA TGTGCCAGTAGTATATCAACACTAGCGGTCTACGAGCAGTACTTC. It specifies CASSISTLAVYEQYF.

The chain employs TRBV5-6 and TRBJ2-2, with D tentatively TRBD2 (6 bases). Germline CDR1 SGHDT, CDR2 YYEEEE. Between the trimmed V and J ends, which lost 4 bases and 6 bases, there was a span of 16 bases. The CDR3 is 15 amino acids. Here the CDR3 reads CASSPQPGGSGELFF. DNA for the CDR3: TGTGCCAGCAGCCCCCAACCCGGGGGATCCGGGGAGCTGTTTTTT.